Below are 5 T cell receptor beta chains sequenced from a single sample in a study of early T cells in non-severe SARS-CoV-2 infection. TCRdb reprocessed the 5' RACE reads via MiXCR and lists one record per CDR3 protein. Of about 80,000 distinct CDR3 sequences listed, around 10% are singletons. The sequencing sample was made of whole blood. The receptor set was obtained from an adult who was a healthcare worker with PCR-confirmed SARS-CoV-2 infection or an uninfected control (not recorded which).

The chain uses TRBV27 and TRBJ2-7; tentatively, D is TRBD1 (6 bases). V was cut by 10 bases and J by 5 bases, with 12 bases left in between. In germline, CDR1 is MNHEY, CDR2 SMNVEV (reference sequence). This CDR3 comprises 11 residues. The CDR3: CAIARGNEQYF. In DNA, the CDR3 is TGTGCCATCGCCAGGGGTAACGAGCAGTACTTC.

On this clonotype itself: This may stem from a read error, because a much larger clone lies one nucleotide away. The chain couples TRBV2 to TRBJ2-1; TRBD2 is a possible D gene (5 bases). The CDR3 covers 16 residues. Per the germline V gene, CDR1 is SNHLY and CDR2 is FYNNEI. The V end lost 2 bases, the J end lost 9 bases, and 20 bases lay between the germline ends. The CDR3 nucleotides are TGTGCCAGCAGTGAACAACCTGAGGGCGTGGGTTTTGAGCAGTTCTTC. It yields the protein CASSEQPEGVGFEQFF.

This clonotype was counted at least ten times. The J gene is TRBJ2-6, the V gene TRBV12-3 or TRBV12-4; weak D call: TRBD1 (5 bases). Trimming left V 3 bases short and J 2 bases short, with 8 bases between. This CDR3 is built from 15 residues. Here the CDR3 reads CASSLGRAGANVLTF. The CDR3 nucleotides are TGTGCCAGCAGTTTGGGCAGGGCTGGGGCCAACGTCCTGACTTTC.

This chain connects TRBV30 to TRBJ1-2, with D unresolved. The CDR3 runs to 12 residues. Germline CDR1 is GTSNPN and CDR2 is SVGIG (reference sequence). The ends were cut back, 0 bases at V and 4 bases at J, with 6 bases in the middle. This CDR3 is CAWSVSSYGYTF. The CDR3 nucleotides are TGTGCCTGGAGTGTATCATCCTATGGCTACACCTTC.

This clonotype was counted at least ten times. The gene calls are TRBV6-6 and TRBJ1-2; 7 bases match TRBD1. This CDR3 has 15 residues. The V segment lost 6 bases and the J segment 2 bases; nucleotides outside the gene matches: 9. In germline, CDR1 is MNHNY, CDR2 SVGAGI (reference sequence). CDR3 bases: TGTGCCAGCAGAGATCAACCGGGACAGAACTATGGCTACACCTTC. Translating gives CASRDQPGQNYGYTF.